A single sample is the source of the 8 T cell receptor beta chains below, sequenced in a study of shared clonotypes between healthy human individuals. Terminally differentiated effector memory CD45RA+ cells were excluded from the naive CD8 cells, which were CD45RO-negative and positively selected for CCR7. Measured with immunoSEQ multiplex PCR; TCRdb has only the in-frame clones, and not every one. This table holds around 640,000 clones, 95% to 97% found once. The sample was naive CD8+ T cells sorted from blood. These receptor sequences come from a woman in her twenties or thirties in good health.

This CDR3 is CASSRLTSGSATGELFF. CDR3 DNA: TGTGCCAGCAGCCGACTGACTAGCGGGAGTGCCACCGGGGAGCTGTTTTTT. The chain links TRBV5-4 to TRBJ2-2, with 12 bases fitting TRBD2. This CDR3 region has 17 residues. J lost 4 bases, V lost 4 bases, and 8 bases had no gene match. Germline V gene data show CDR1 as SGHNT and CDR2 as YYREEE (reference sequence).

V usage is TRBV14 and J usage is TRBJ2-4, with D unresolved. Germline V lookup: CDR1 SGHDN, CDR2 FVKESK. The V gene lost 1 base and the J gene lost 5 bases, with 15 bases spanning the gap. The CDR3 consists of 16 residues. CDR3 residues: CASSQATDLSQNIQYF. The CDR3 DNA reads as TGTGCCAGCAGCCAAGCCACGGACCTTAGCCAAAACATTCAGTACTTC.

The J gene is TRBJ1-4, the V gene TRBV10-3, with a tentative D call TRBD1 (6 bases). Germline V gene lookup returns CDR1 ENHRY and CDR2 SYGVKD. V was trimmed by 4 bases and J by 3 bases, leaving 6 bases between them. This CDR3 comprises 13 residues. CDR3 nucleotide sequence: TGTGCCATCAGTGGGACAGCTAATGAAAAACTGTTTTTT. Encoded protein: CAISGTANEKLFF.

The CDR3 DNA reads as TGTGCCATCAGTGACTTGCCGGATCGAGCGTACGAGCAGTACTTC. This codes for CAISDLPDRAYEQYF. This chain links TRBV10-3 with TRBJ2-7, with D unresolved. This CDR3 comprises 15 residues. Looked up from germline, CDR1 is ENHRY and CDR2 is SYGVKD. Deletions cut 3 bases from V and 4 bases from J, with 16 bases between.

This chain connects TRBV5-4 to TRBJ2-7; 13 nucleotides align to TRBD2. V lost 4 bases to trimming and J lost 2 bases; unmatched junction nucleotides: 3. CDR1 is SGHNT, CDR2 YYREEE, per germline (reference sequence). The CDR3 totals 15 residues. The CDR3 spells CASSGGTSGTYEQYF. The CDR3 DNA reads as TGTGCCAGCAGCGGAGGGACTAGCGGGACCTACGAGCAGTACTTC.

The V gene is TRBV5-1, the J gene TRBJ2-3, with a tentative D call TRBD2 (6 bases). The CDR3 loop spans 14 amino acids. The germline V gene encodes CDR1 SGHRS and CDR2 YFSETQ. V gave up 0 bases and J gave up 4 bases, with 9 bases separating them. In nucleotides, the CDR3 is TGCGCCAGCAGCTTGGCCGGGAGCCCAGATACGCAGTATTTT. Protein sequence: CASSLAGSPDTQYF.

This clone was detected once. The CDR3 DNA reads as TGTGCCAGCAGTTTAAGTCAAATAGCGGGAGGGTCAGGGAGCACAGATACGCAGTATTTT. This translates into CASSLSQIAGGSGSTDTQYF. This chain connects TRBV27 to TRBJ2-3, with 11 positions matching TRBD2. Germline assignment: CDR1 MNHEY and CDR2 SMNVEV (reference sequence). This CDR3 is built from 20 residues. The V segment lost 2 bases and the J segment 0 bases; nucleotides outside the gene matches: 13.

The chain uses TRBV27 and TRBJ2-7, with 8 bases aligning to TRBD1. Germline CDR1 and CDR2: MNHEY and SMNVEV (reference sequence). V dropped 6 bases and J dropped 4; count of bases not matched to a gene: 8. CDR3 length: 14 residues. The CDR3 coding sequence is TGTGCCAGCAGCCTAAGGACAGGGTCATACGAGCAGTACTTC. It is translated as CASSLRTGSYEQYF.